The 6 T cell receptor beta chains presented below share a single source sample, sequenced in a study of blood T cells in healthy people across ages. A J-beta primer mix and a sample-barcoded 5' primer were used in a second PCR of roughly 6 to 11 cycles. MiXCR, applied by TCRdb to the 5' RACE reads, yields one record per CDR3 protein. The data hold some 760,000 distinct CDR3 sequences, with 20% to 25% observed a single time. This sample was shared with a second study, whose subject was T cells of mothers and their children.

The specimen was blood. The receptors were gathered from a boy younger than 18 in good health.

This chain connects TRBV12-3 or TRBV12-4 to TRBJ2-1; 10 bases map to TRBD1. This CDR3 is built from 15 residues. V shed 4 bases, J shed 4 bases, and the junction held 4 bases outside the gene matches. This chain's CDR3 is CASSSDRGFYNEQFF. The CDR3 DNA follows: TGTGCCAGCAGTTCGGACAGGGGGTTTTACAATGAGCAGTTCTTC.

This clonotype turned up a few times. The J gene is TRBJ1-4, the V gene TRBV12-3 or TRBV12-4; D gene unclear. There are 14 residues in the CDR3. Between the trimmed V and J ends, which lost 5 bases and 6 bases, there was a span of 13 bases. Here the CDR3 reads CASSPVASDEKLFF. In DNA form, the CDR3 reads TGTGCCAGCAGTCCCGTGGCCTCCGATGAAAAACTGTTTTTT.

This clonotype turned up a few times. This sequence joins TRBV28 and TRBJ2-5, with D perhaps matching TRBD1 (7 bases). Per the germline V gene, CDR1 is MDHEN and CDR2 is SYDVKM. Trimming left V 5 bases short and J 5 bases short, with 21 bases between. The CDR3 has 16 residues. The CDR3 protein is CASSPAGQGGRETQYF. The CDR3 coding sequence is TGTGCCAGCAGTCCCGCCGGGCAGGGGGGTCGGGAGACCCAGTACTTC.

This chain uses TRBV7-9 with TRBJ2-3; D is unclear. Germline assignment: CDR1 SEHNR and CDR2 FQNEAQ (reference sequence). V was shortened by 4 bases and J by 2 bases, with 16 bases between the two germline ends. CDR3 size: 16 residues. CDR3 DNA: TGTGCCAGCAGCTCCCCGGGCCCCTACGCCACAGATACGCAGTATTTT. It encodes CASSSPGPYATDTQYF.

The CDR3 region has the DNA TGTGCCAGCAGTTTATCCGGGACTGGGCTCGAGCAGTACTTC. Its translation: CASSLSGTGLEQYF. The V call is TRBV28, the J call TRBJ2-7, with D possibly being TRBD2 (6 bases). V was pared by 1 base and J by 6 bases, with 13 bases between. In germline, CDR1 is MDHEN, CDR2 SYDVKM. CDR3 length: 14 residues.

The chain is built from TRBV20-1 and TRBJ2-5; D is perhaps TRBD2 (5 bases). The DNA end lines up better with TRBJ2-7; the J call may be wrong. Germline V gene sequence: CDR1 DFQATT, CDR2 SNEGSKA (reference sequence). The CDR3 is 13 residues long. The CDR3 protein is CSARLPSGYEQYF. CDR3 nucleotide sequence: TGCAGTGCTAGACTGCCGAGCGGCTACGAGCAGTACTTC.